This T cell receptor beta chain was identified during a study of shared clonotypes between healthy human individuals. Using immunoSEQ multiplex PCR, the repertoire was profiled, and TCRdb retains in-frame clones only, with some absent. The profile shows over 2 million clones, 80% to 95% of them singletons. Looked up from germline, CDR1 is LNHNV and CDR2 is YYDKDF (reference sequence). The CDR3 runs 16 residues. The J segment lost 7 bases and the V segment lost 4 bases, leaving 9 bases of the junction unmatched. Material for sequencing was naive CD4+ T cells from PBMCs. Noted subset: CD45RA+ positively selected. This TCR was recovered from a man between 18 and 35 years old in good health. Some clones in this sample may be carry-over from other donors' samples. The V gene is TRBV15, the J gene TRBJ2-4; 11 nucleotides agree with TRBD2. As DNA, the CDR3 is TGTGCCACCAGCACAGAGAGGGGACTAGCGGCGAACATTCAGTACTTC. It encodes CATSTERGLAANIQYF. The variable domain in full, with the rest retrieved from reference TRBV15 and TRBJ2-4, is DAMVIQNPRYQVTQFGKPVTLSCSQTLNHNVMYWYQQKSSQAPKLLFHYYDKDFNNEADTPDNFQSRRPNTSFCFLDIRSPGLGDTAMYLCATSTERGLAANIQYFGAGTRLSVL.